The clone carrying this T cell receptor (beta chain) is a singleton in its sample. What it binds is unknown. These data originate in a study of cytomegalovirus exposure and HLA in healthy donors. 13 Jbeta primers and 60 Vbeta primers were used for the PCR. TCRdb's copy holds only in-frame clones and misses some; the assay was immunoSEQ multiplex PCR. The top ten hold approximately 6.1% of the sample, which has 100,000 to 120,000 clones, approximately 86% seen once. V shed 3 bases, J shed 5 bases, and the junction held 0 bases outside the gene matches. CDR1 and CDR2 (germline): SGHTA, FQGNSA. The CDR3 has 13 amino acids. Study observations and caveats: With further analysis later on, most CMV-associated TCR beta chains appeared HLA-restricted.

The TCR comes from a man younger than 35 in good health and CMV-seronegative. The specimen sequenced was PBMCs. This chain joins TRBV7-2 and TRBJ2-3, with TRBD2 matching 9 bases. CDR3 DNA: TGTGCCAGCAGCTTTAGCGGGAGAGATACGCAGTATTTT. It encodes CASSFSGRDTQYF.